The clone carrying this TCR beta chain has only a few counts. The data stem from a study of T-cell reconstitution after alpha-beta-depleted transplantation in children. The V end lost 5 bases, the J end lost 2 bases, and 13 bases lay between the germline ends. Looked up from germline, CDR1 is MNHEY and CDR2 is SMNVEV (reference sequence). CDR3 length: 15 residues. Molecular barcoding with unique molecular identifiers was used for the TCRbeta library. Each CDR3 protein gets one entry after TCRdb re-called the PCR reads with MiXCR. Of some 500,000 distinct CDR3 sequences listed, 32% are singletons. The origin of this receptor is a human donor who donated a stem cell graft to a child with aplastic anemia. The material sequenced was PBMCs from the stem cell graft donor, taken from the stem cell graft. The chain couples TRBV27 to TRBJ1-5, with D perhaps TRBD1 (6 bases). The CDR3 DNA reads as TGTGCCAGCAGTCCAAACAGGGTCGGCAATCAGCCCCAGCATTTT. It translates to CASSPNRVGNQPQHF.